A selection of T cell receptor beta chains follows, all from one sample in a study of beta chain features in type 1 diabetes. Repertoires were generated with immunoSEQ multiplex PCR, while TCRdb's copy carries only in-frame clones and drops some. Counted here are about 280,000 clones, roughly 15% occurring once; the ten biggest clones make up less than 0.02%. Material for sequencing was naive CD4+ T cells from blood. The receptors come from a man aged 18-30 years with type 1 diabetes. Both conserved end residues are part of each CDR3. A D gene is named only where the DNA matches it firmly. Size is omitted from some rows. Given values are once, few, many or a class for expanded clones.

j_call d_call v_call clone_size cdr3_aa cdr3_nt
TRBJ2-1 . TRBV5-1 few CASRAGGLRHEQFF TGCGCCAGCAGGGCCGGTGGACTAAGGCATGAGCAGTTCTTC
TRBJ2-6 . TRBV7-2 few CASSLFRGYAGANVLTF TGTGCCAGCAGCTTGTTCAGGGGCTATGCTGGGGCCAACGTCCTGACTTTC
TRBJ2-1 TRBD2 TRBV5-1 few CASTREAGAYNEQFF TGCGCCAGCACACGGGAAGCGGGGGCTTACAATGAGCAGTTCTTC
TRBJ2-5 . TRBV5-6 . CASSSRERGTQYF TGTGCCAGCAGCTCCCGGGAACGGGGGACCCAGTACTTC
TRBJ2-1 TRBD2 TRBV19 . CASTVSGANEQFF TGTGCCAGTACCGTAAGCGGGGCCAATGAGCAGTTCTTC
TRBJ2-2 TRBD2 TRBV9 once CASSGGGGGYTGELFF TGTGCCAGCAGTGGAGGTGGGGGAGGGTACACCGGGGAGCTGTTTTTT
TRBJ2-7 TRBD2 TRBV29-1 few CSVLGGGDEQYF TGCAGCGTTTTGGGCGGGGGAGACGAGCAGTACTTC
TRBJ1-2 TRBD1 TRBV30 few CAFSMAGGTYGYTF TGTGCCTTTTCAATGGCAGGGGGAACCTATGGCTACACCTTC
TRBJ2-2 . TRBV5-1 . CASSLGGSPTGELFF TGCGCCAGCAGCTTGGGAGGGTCCCCCACCGGGGAGCTGTTTTTT
TRBJ1-5 TRBD1 TRBV19 . CASTADRVNQPQHF TGTGCCAGTACCGCGGACAGGGTGAATCAGCCCCAGCATTTT
TRBJ1-2 TRBD1 TRBV5-4 few CASSLGAGGRANYGYTF TGTGCCAGCAGCTTGGGGGCAGGGGGGCGAGCTAACTATGGCTACACCTTC
TRBJ2-3 . TRBV27 few CASSLTQGTDTQYF TGTGCCAGCAGTTTAACACAGGGCACAGATACGCAGTATTTT
TRBJ2-2 TRBD1 TRBV27 few CASRRDRASNTGELFF TGTGCCAGCAGGCGCGACAGGGCTTCGAACACCGGGGAGCTGTTTTTT
TRBJ1-3 . TRBV5-6 . CASSLVSAGNTIYF TGTGCCAGCAGCTTGGTGTCTGCTGGAAACACCATATATTTT
TRBJ2-6 TRBD1 TRBV5-1 . CASSSGGAGANVLTF TGCGCCAGCAGTTCAGGGGGCGCTGGGGCCAACGTCCTGACTTTC
TRBJ2-2 TRBD1 TRBV5-1 . CASSLEGARTGELFF TGCGCCAGCAGCTTGGAGGGGGCGCGGACCGGGGAGCTGTTTTTT
TRBJ1-2 TRBD1 TRBV2 few CASRGQGALGGYTF TGTGCCAGCAGGGGACAGGGGGCGCTGGGAGGCTACACCTTC